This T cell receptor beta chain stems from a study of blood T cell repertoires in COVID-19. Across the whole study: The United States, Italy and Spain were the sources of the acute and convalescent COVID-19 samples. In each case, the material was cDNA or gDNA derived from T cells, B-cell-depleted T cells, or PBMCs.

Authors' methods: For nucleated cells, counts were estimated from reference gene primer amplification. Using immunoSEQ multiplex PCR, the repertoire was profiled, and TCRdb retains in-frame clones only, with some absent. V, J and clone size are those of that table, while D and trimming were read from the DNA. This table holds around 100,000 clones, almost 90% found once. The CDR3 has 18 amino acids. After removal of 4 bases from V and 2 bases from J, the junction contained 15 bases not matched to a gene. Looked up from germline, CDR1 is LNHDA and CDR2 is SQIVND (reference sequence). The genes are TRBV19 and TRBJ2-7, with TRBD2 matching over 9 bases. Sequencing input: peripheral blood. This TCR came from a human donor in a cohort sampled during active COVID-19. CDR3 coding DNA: TGTGCCAGTAGTAAGGACCCCCCCTCTAGCGGGGCGGCCTACGAGCAGTACTTC. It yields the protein CASSKDPPSSGAAYEQYF.